This record looks at one TCR beta chain sequence and its context. Its antigen is undetermined. The CDR3 has 13 residues. Between the trimmed V and J ends, which lost 5 bases and 5 bases, there was a span of 12 bases. The repertoire was sequenced with immunoSEQ multiplex PCR; TCRdb's copy has only in-frame clones and lacks some. This table holds tens of thousands of clones, 85% found once. The record originates from a study of T cell responses to AZD1222 COVID-19 vaccine. Whole-study findings and limits: The peak T cell response came first, and repertoires were sampled only after it. Females made up more of the donors, who were largely white British, and clonal diversity may have come out too low.

This clonotype originated in an adult in good health. The V gene is TRBV12-3 or TRBV12-4, the J gene TRBJ1-1; D is possibly TRBD1 (6 bases). The starting material was peripheral blood, obtained on day 0 of AZD1222 vaccination. Here the CDR3 DNA reads TGTGCCAGCAGTGTTCAGGGGAATACTGAAGCTTTCTTT. Encoded protein: CASSVQGNTEAFF.